Each of the 15 T cell receptor beta chains below was sequenced from the same sample in a study of cytomegalovirus exposure and HLA in healthy donors. PCR was performed using 60 Vbeta and 13 Jbeta primers. Generated by immunoSEQ multiplex PCR, the TCRdb table keeps only in-frame clones and is missing some. The top ten clones hold 1% of a sample with roughly 130,000 clones, 75% to 90% of them seen once. Input material: PBMCs. These receptors originate from a man aged 40-49 years in good health and CMV-seronegative.

CDR3: CASSEQVVQPQHF. As DNA, the CDR3 is TGTGCCAGCAGTGAACAGGTGGTTCAGCCCCAGCATTTT. V usage is TRBV2 and J usage is TRBJ1-5, with D uncertain. The ends were cut back, 2 bases at V and 6 bases at J, with 8 bases in the middle. The CDR3 runs 13 residues. Germline-derived CDR1 and CDR2 are SNHLY and FYNNEI.

This clone was detected a few times. It differs at one base from a far larger clone, so likely a read error. The J gene is TRBJ2-1, the V gene TRBV28; 7 bases match TRBD2. The CDR3 extends over 17 amino acids. Per the germline V gene, CDR1 is MDHEN and CDR2 is SYDVKM. CDR3 in amino acids: CVSSRGYGGSPVDEQFF. CDR3 DNA: TGTGTCAGCAGTCGCGGGTATGGCGGGAGCCCCGTGGATGAGCAGTTCTTC. Complete variable domain (other parts from reference TRBV28 and TRBJ2-1): DVKVTQSSRYLVKRTGEKVFLECVQDMDHENMFWYRQDPGLGLRLIYFSYDVKMKEKGDIPEGYSVSREKKERFSLILESASTNQTSMYLCVSSRGYGGSPVDEQFFGPGTRLTVL.

The chain couples TRBV10-2 to TRBJ2-5, with D hard to call. V was trimmed by 4 bases and J by 4 bases, leaving 10 bases between them. The germline V gene has CDR1 WSHSY and CDR2 SAAADI. CDR3 size: 13 residues. The CDR3 sequence is CASSVVILETQYF. The CDR3 nucleotides are TGCGCCAGCAGTGTAGTTATCCTAGAGACCCAGTACTTC.

The chain recombines TRBV11-3 with TRBJ2-1; a weak D match, TRBD1 (6 bases). Trimming pared 1 base from V and 2 bases from J, leaving 15 bases between. Germline V gives CDR1 SGHNT, CDR2 YENEEA. The CDR3 runs to 17 residues. CDR3 in amino acids: CASSLGQADVTYNEQFF. CDR3 coding DNA: TGTGCCAGCAGCTTAGGACAGGCCGACGTCACCTACAATGAGCAGTTCTTC.

The CDR3 nucleotides read TGTGCCAGCAGCTTAGTGGGCGTTGCGGGGGGCTCTAGCTCCTACGAGCAGTACTTC. Translation gives CASSLVGVAGGSSSYEQYF. The chain is built from TRBV7-2 and TRBJ2-5, with TRBD2 identical over 8 bases. The DNA end is more similar to TRBJ2-7, so the J call may be wrong. The germline V gene has CDR1 SGHTA and CDR2 FQGNSA. This CDR3 is 19 amino acids long.

CDR3 loop: CASSPQGASYEQYF. In DNA, the CDR3 is TGTGCCAGCAGCCCACAGGGGGCGAGCTACGAGCAGTACTTC. This rearrangement joins TRBV6-1 to TRBJ2-7, with 9 positions matching TRBD1. This CDR3 has 14 residues. V dropped 6 bases and J dropped 3; count of bases not matched to a gene: 6. The germline V gene encodes CDR1 MNHNS and CDR2 SASEGT.

The V and J genes are TRBV28 and TRBJ2-7; TRBD2 aligns across 14 bases. The trim removed 3 bases at V and 0 bases at J, leaving 16 bases unmatched. Per the germline V gene, CDR1 is MDHEN and CDR2 is SYDVKM. CDR3 length equals 21 residues. The CDR3 loop reads CASSFLVRTTSGGVSSYEQYF. CDR3 nucleotides: TGTGCCAGCAGTTTTCTGGTGAGAACGACTAGCGGGGGGGTAAGCTCCTACGAGCAGTACTTC.

V gene TRBV20-1 combines with J gene TRBJ2-7, with D hard to call. The CDR3 runs 11 residues. CDR1 is DFQATT and CDR2 is SNEGSKA in the germline V gene (reference sequence). Trimming removed 4 bases from V and 5 bases from J, with 9 bases in between. CDR3 loop: CSATTHNEQYF. CDR3 nucleotides: TGCAGTGCTACAACACACAACGAGCAGTACTTC.

The V call is TRBV2, the J call TRBJ2-7; 12 bases are shared with TRBD2. Germline CDR1 is SNHLY and CDR2 is FYNNEI. The trim removed 5 bases at V and 2 bases at J, leaving 16 bases unmatched. This CDR3 comprises 19 residues. The CDR3 protein is CASSSIRTSGAPFPYEQYF. CDR3 nucleotides: TGTGCCAGCAGTTCGATACGGACTAGCGGGGCCCCCTTCCCCTACGAGCAGTACTTC. Full variable domain (remainder filled in from reference TRBV2 and TRBJ2-7): EPEVTQTPSHQVTQMGQEVILRCVPISNHLYFYWYRQILGQKVEFLVSFYNNEISEKSEIFDDQFSVERPDGSNFTLKIRSTKLEDSAMYFCASSSIRTSGAPFPYEQYFGPGTRLTVT.

V gene TRBV4-1 combines with J gene TRBJ2-3, with 11 bases lining up with TRBD2. V shed 4 bases and J 4 bases; nucleotides not matched to a gene: 10. Germline lookup yields CDR1 MGHRA and CDR2 YSYEKL. This CDR3 region has 17 residues. The CDR3 coding sequence is TGCGCCAGCAGCCGCGACTATAGCGGGAGGGGGGCAGATACGCAGTATTTT. Protein: CASSRDYSGRGADTQYF.

The rearrangement uses TRBV7-2 and TRBJ2-1, with TRBD2 identical over 14 bases. V was pared by 5 bases and J by 8 bases, with 8 bases of the junction left unmatched. This CDR3 is built from 16 residues. Germline CDR1 and CDR2: SGHTA and FQGNSA. The CDR3 DNA follows: TGTGCCAGCAGCGTCGGACTAGCGGGGGGATCTGATGAGCAGTTCTTC. This gives the protein CASSVGLAGGSDEQFF.

The chain joins TRBV6-4 to TRBJ2-3, with 8 positions matching TRBD2. J gave up 4 bases and V 3 bases, and 0 bases lay outside the gene matches. From germline, CDR1 is MRHNA and CDR2 SNTAGT. The CDR3 has 13 residues. The DNA for the CDR3 is TGTGCCAGCAGTGAGCGGGAGGCAGATACGCAGTATTTT. Translating gives CASSEREADTQYF.

The gene calls are TRBV5-6 and TRBJ2-3; TRBD2 might be the D (6 bases). Germline CDR1 SGHDT, CDR2 YYEEEE. Between the trimmed V and J ends, which lost 5 bases and 5 bases, there was a span of 15 bases. CDR3 length: 14 residues. As DNA, the CDR3 is TGTGCCAGCAGGACTAGAGGTGGAGGAGATACGCAGTATTTT. This sequence encodes CASRTRGGGDTQYF.

V is TRBV9 and J is TRBJ1-2; D is perhaps TRBD1 (5 bases). This CDR3 comprises 14 residues. V was cut by 3 bases and J by 4 bases, with 13 bases left in between. Germline loops: CDR1 SGDLS, CDR2 YYNGEE. CDR3 sequence reads: CASSAGTFSYGYTF. The CDR3, as DNA: TGTGCCAGCAGCGCAGGGACTTTTTCCTATGGCTACACCTTC.

V and J are TRBV15 and TRBJ2-1; TRBD2 matches 16 bases. Per germline, CDR1 LNHNV and CDR2 YYDKDF (reference sequence). The CDR3 sequence is 18 residues long. The junction had 8 bases not matched to a gene; V was cut back by 5 bases and J by 4 bases. CDR3 coding DNA: TGTGCCACCAGCGGGATAGGGACTAGCGGGGGGGCGTACAATGAGCAGTTCTTC. Its protein product is CATSGIGTSGGAYNEQFF.